Included here is one T cell receptor beta chain sequence, with context. The method was immunoSEQ multiplex PCR; TCRdb's version includes in-frame clones alone and lacks a portion of them. The profile shows fewer than 350,000 clones, 75% to 90% of them singletons. The data are from a study of blood T cell repertoires in COVID-19. Germline lookup yields CDR1 KGHDR and CDR2 SFDVKD. The CDR3 consists of 18 residues. Germline trimming cut 7 bases from V and 0 bases from J; bases unmatched to any gene: 9. The material sequenced was PBMCs or T cells enriched from blood (not recorded which). V and J are TRBV24-1 and TRBJ2-1; TRBD2 aligns across 12 bases. The sequence came from a young woman with acute COVID-19. Written as DNA, the CDR3 is TGTGCCACCAGCGATACCAGGACTAGCGGGGTCTCCTACAATGAGCAGTTCTTC. This translates into CATSDTRTSGVSYNEQFF.